One and the same sample provided the 15 T cell receptor beta chains below, sequenced in a study of metastatic and nonmetastatic thyroid tumors. All patients were untreated before thyroid surgery. TCRdb reanalyzed the PCR reads with MiXCR. The data hold around 34,000 clones, with 25% to 30% observed a single time. The sequenced sample consisted of blood. The receptors were gathered from a female donor with papillary thyroid cancer or a benign thyroid nodule (not recorded which). Some clones in this sample may be carry-over from other donors' samples.

This clone was recorded many times. V usage is TRBV24-1 and J usage is TRBJ1-1, with TRBD1 as a possible D gene (6 bases). Germline CDR1 is KGHDR and CDR2 is SFDVKD. The V end was cut by 3 bases, the J end by 10 bases, with 14 bases between. This CDR3 region has 13 residues. CDR3 nucleotide sequence: TGTGCCACCAGTGATCAAGAACAGGGTGGAGCTTTCTTT. This codes for CATSDQEQGGAFF.

The V gene is TRBV20-1, the J gene TRBJ1-2, with D perhaps TRBD1 (5 bases). CDR3 length equals 11 residues. CDR1 is DFQATT and CDR2 is SNEGSKA in the germline V gene (reference sequence). V lost 6 bases, J lost 2 bases, and 7 bases lay in between. The CDR3 reads CSATGNYGYTF. For the CDR3, the DNA is TGCAGTGCCACAGGAAACTATGGCTACACCTTC.

This clone is a singleton in its sample. J is TRBJ2-1 and V is TRBV20-1; D could derive from TRBD1 or TRBD2 (5 bases each). CDR3 length: 13 amino acids. CDR1 DFQATT and CDR2 SNEGSKA come from the germline V gene (reference sequence). V lost 2 bases and J 12 bases, leaving 17 bases between the germline ends. The CDR3 sequence is CSARHQGDLGQFF. The CDR3 region has the DNA TGCAGTGCTAGACATCAGGGAGATCTTGGGCAGTTCTTC.

The chain uses TRBV19 and TRBJ1-1; D perhaps matches TRBD1 (6 bases). V lost 4 bases to trimming and J lost 2 bases, with 14 bases between them. Germline values: CDR1 LNHDA, CDR2 SQIVND (reference sequence). This CDR3 spans 15 amino acids. CDR3 nucleotides: TGTGCCAGTAGTACCCAAAGCAGGGGTAACACTGAAGCTTTCTTT. Its protein is CASSTQSRGNTEAFF.

The chain recombines TRBV12-3 or TRBV12-4 with TRBJ2-2; D possibly corresponds to TRBD2 (7 bases). The CDR3 consists of 16 residues. Trimming left V 7 bases short and J 5 bases short, with 20 bases between. The CDR3 nucleotides are TGTGCCAGCATGCCTACCGGGGGGCCGCTTACCGGGGAGCTGTTTTTT. Translated: CASMPTGGPLTGELFF.

By its share, this clone is medium-sized. At the DNA level, this CDR3 is encoded by other sequences in the same sample as well. The chain uses TRBV30 and TRBJ1-2; TRBD1 aligns across 11 bases. The CDR3 is 15 amino acids. From germline, CDR1 is GTSNPN and CDR2 SVGIG (reference sequence). V lost 1 base to trimming and J lost 5 bases; unmatched junction nucleotides: 6. CDR3 loop: CAWSAPGQGVYGYTF. CDR3 DNA: TGTGCCTGGAGTGCCCCGGGACAGGGGGTTTATGGCTACACCTTC.

This clone occurred a few times. The chain combines TRBV28 with TRBJ2-5; D possibly corresponds to TRBD1 (6 bases). In germline, CDR1 is MDHEN, CDR2 SYDVKM. The V gene lost 6 bases and the J gene lost 1 base, with 21 bases spanning the gap. The CDR3 runs to 17 residues. CDR3 DNA sequence: TGTGCCAGCAGCCCTCCGGTACAGGGAATTCTCCAAGAGACCCAGTACTTC. Its translation: CASSPPVQGILQETQYF.

This clone showed up many times. The chain has TRBV20-1 and TRBJ1-5; D is possibly TRBD1 (5 bases). This CDR3 is built from 12 residues. Germline V gives CDR1 DFQATT, CDR2 SNEGSKA (reference sequence). With 7 bases removed from V and 5 bases from J, the gap between germline ends came to 12 bases. Here the CDR3 DNA reads TGCAGTGTCTCAGGGTATGATCAGCCCCAGCATTTT. The encoded protein is CSVSGYDQPQHF.

This clone was counted at least ten times. J is TRBJ2-1 and V is TRBV19; a possible D gene is TRBD2 (6 bases). The CDR3 is 14 amino acids. V lost 9 bases to trimming and J lost 8 bases, with 20 bases between them. The germline V gene has CDR1 LNHDA and CDR2 SQIVND (reference sequence). The DNA for the CDR3 is TGTGCCAGCGAGGGATTTAGCGGTGGCGATGAGCAGTTCTTC. Its protein product is CASEGFSGGDEQFF.

The genes are TRBV6-6 and TRBJ1-6; TRBD1 matches at 7 bases. Germline CDR1 MNHNY, CDR2 SVGAGI (reference sequence). V lost 2 bases and J lost 5; bases outside the gene matches: 6. This CDR3 has 16 residues. CDR3 protein: CASSYSGGGNNSPLHF. CDR3 DNA: TGTGCCAGCAGTTACAGCGGAGGGGGCAATAATTCACCCCTCCACTTT.

The chain is built from TRBV5-1 and TRBJ2-7; TRBD1 matches at 7 bases. J gave up 2 bases and V 2 bases, and 4 bases lay outside the gene matches. This CDR3 comprises 14 residues. CDR1 and CDR2 (germline): SGHRS, YFSETQ. The CDR3 DNA follows: TGCGCCAGCAGCTTCGGTGACAGGGCCTACGAGCAGTACTTC. As protein: CASSFGDRAYEQYF.

This clone turned up a few times. V usage is TRBV28 and J usage is TRBJ2-7; D gene ambiguous. Germline V gene lookup returns CDR1 MDHEN and CDR2 SYDVKM. V lost 7 bases, J lost 3 bases, and 7 bases lay in between. The CDR3 extends over 11 amino acids. The CDR3 protein is CASMVGYEQYF. The CDR3 nucleotides are TGTGCCAGCATGGTCGGCTACGAGCAGTACTTC. Using reference TRBV28 and TRBJ2-7 for the parts outside the CDR3, the full variable domain is DVKVTQSSRYLVKRTGEKVFLECVQDMDHENMFWYRQDPGLGLRLIYFSYDVKMKEKGDIPEGYSVSREKKERFSLILESASTNQTSMYLCASMVGYEQYFGPGTRLTVT.

This chain joins TRBV20-1 and TRBJ2-7; 9 positions agree with TRBD2. J was trimmed by 4 bases and V by 6 bases; bases with no gene match: 10. This CDR3 has 14 residues. CDR1 and CDR2 (germline): DFQATT, SNEGSKA (reference sequence). The CDR3 reads CSAQSLAGLYEQYF. CDR3 sequence (DNA): TGCAGTGCGCAAAGCCTAGCGGGGCTGTACGAGCAGTACTTC.

This sequence joins TRBV20-1 and TRBJ2-1; 13 nucleotides line up with TRBD2. Trimming cost V 2 bases and J 3 bases; bases outside gene matches: 4. From germline, CDR1 is DFQATT and CDR2 SNEGSKA (reference sequence). The CDR3 is 16 residues long. The chain's CDR3 is CSARKGLAGFYNEQFF. CDR3 DNA sequence: TGCAGTGCTAGAAAGGGACTAGCGGGATTCTACAATGAGCAGTTCTTC.

Note on this clone: Germline is not matched at one junction end, which may reflect a read error. The chain has TRBV7-3 and TRBJ2-3, with D unresolved. The CDR3 is made up of 15 amino acids. Germline V gene data show CDR1 as SGHTA and CDR2 as FQGTGA. This CDR3 reads CVSSPGVTSTDTQYF. The CDR3 nucleotides are TGTGTCAGCAGCCCAGGTGTCACTAGCACAGATACGCAGTATTTT.